A single sample is the source of the 6 T cell receptor beta chains below, sequenced in a study of cytomegalovirus exposure and HLA in healthy donors. It was with 60 Vbeta and 13 Jbeta primers that the PCR ran. Produced via immunoSEQ multiplex PCR; TCRdb's table is partial and in-frame only. The data show over 90,000 clones, about four fifths seen once. Source material: PBMCs. The receptors stem from a middle-aged man in good health and CMV-seropositive.

This chain joins TRBV11-3 and TRBJ2-7, with TRBD2 identical over 10 bases. CDR3 length equals 13 residues. V shed 5 bases, J shed 3 bases, and the junction held 1 base outside the gene matches. The V gene's germline CDR1 is SGHNT and CDR2 YENEEA. CDR3 sequence: CASSKRGGYEQYF. The CDR3 DNA follows: TGTGCCAGCAGCAAGCGGGGGGGCTACGAGCAGTACTTC.

The V call is TRBV19, the J call TRBJ2-7, with 10 bases aligning to TRBD1. The CDR3 is 14 residues long. The trim removed 5 bases at V and 2 bases at J, leaving 3 bases unmatched. Germline assignment: CDR1 LNHDA and CDR2 SQIVND (reference sequence). In DNA, the CDR3 is TGTGCCAGTAGTCCTGGACAGGGGGCCTACGAGCAGTACTTC. Translated, it gives CASSPGQGAYEQYF.

This rearrangement joins TRBV7-8 to TRBJ1-3, with TRBD1 as a possible D gene (6 bases). This CDR3 is 15 amino acids long. V shed 4 bases and J shed 2 bases, with 12 bases lying between them. The germline gives CDR1 SGHVS, CDR2 FQNEAQ. The CDR3 coding sequence is TGTGCCAGCAGCTATTGGACAGAGACTGGAAACACCATATATTTT. This codes for CASSYWTETGNTIYF.

The chain links TRBV30 to TRBJ1-6; 8 bases are shared with TRBD1. After removal of 0 bases from V and 9 bases from J, the junction contained 4 bases not matched to a gene. The CDR3 length is 14 residues. Germline values: CDR1 GTSNPN, CDR2 SVGIG (reference sequence). CDR3 sequence: CAWSVSQGASPLHF. The DNA of the CDR3 is TGTGCCTGGAGTGTATCGCAGGGGGCTTCACCCCTCCACTTT.

The rearrangement joins TRBV4-2 to TRBJ2-5, with 9 bases matching TRBD2. Germline values: CDR1 LGHNA, CDR2 YNFKEQ. The CDR3 sequence is 16 residues long. Trimming cost V 0 bases and J 5 bases; bases outside gene matches: 7. In DNA, the CDR3 is TGTGCCAGCAGCCAAGATGGGCGGGAGGGCCGGGAGACCCAGTACTTC. This gives the protein CASSQDGREGRETQYF.

The chain carries TRBV15 and TRBJ2-1; D might be TRBD1 (5 bases). The V gene lost 1 base and the J gene lost 6 bases, with 7 bases spanning the gap. Germline loops: CDR1 LNHNV, CDR2 YYDKDF (reference sequence). CDR3 length: 13 amino acids. This CDR3 is CATSRVDSNEQFF. As DNA, the CDR3 is TGTGCCACCAGCAGAGTCGACAGCAATGAGCAGTTCTTC.